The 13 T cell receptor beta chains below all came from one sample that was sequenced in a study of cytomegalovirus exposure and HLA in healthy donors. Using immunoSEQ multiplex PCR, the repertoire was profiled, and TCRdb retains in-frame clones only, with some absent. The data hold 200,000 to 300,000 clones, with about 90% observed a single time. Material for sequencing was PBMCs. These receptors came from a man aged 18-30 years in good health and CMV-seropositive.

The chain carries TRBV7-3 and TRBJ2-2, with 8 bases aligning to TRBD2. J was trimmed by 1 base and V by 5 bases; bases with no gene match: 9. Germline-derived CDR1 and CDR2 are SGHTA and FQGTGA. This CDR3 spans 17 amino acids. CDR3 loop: CASSTHGLAKNTGELFF. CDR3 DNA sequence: TGTGCCAGCAGCACCCACGGACTAGCCAAGAACACCGGGGAGCTGTTTTTT.

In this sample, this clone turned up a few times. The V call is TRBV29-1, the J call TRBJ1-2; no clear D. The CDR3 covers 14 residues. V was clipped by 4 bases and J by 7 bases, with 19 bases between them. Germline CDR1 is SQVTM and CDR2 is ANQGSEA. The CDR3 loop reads CSVGPPGRRAGYTF. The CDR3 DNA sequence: TGCAGCGTTGGACCTCCGGGCCGGAGGGCTGGCTACACCTTC.

This chain's CDR3 is CASRDGTQAQETQYF. In DNA form, the CDR3 reads TGTGCCAGCAGGGACGGGACCCAAGCGCAAGAGACCCAGTACTTC. The gene calls are TRBV5-4 and TRBJ2-5; possibly TRBD1 or TRBD2 for D (5 bases each). In germline, CDR1 is SGHNT, CDR2 YYREEE (reference sequence). The CDR3 has 15 residues. V lost 5 bases, J lost 2 bases, and 16 bases lay in between.

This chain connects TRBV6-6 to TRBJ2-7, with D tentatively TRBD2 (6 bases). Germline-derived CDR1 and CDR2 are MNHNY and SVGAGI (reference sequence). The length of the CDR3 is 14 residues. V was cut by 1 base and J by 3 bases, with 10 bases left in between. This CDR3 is CASSYLGGGYEQYF. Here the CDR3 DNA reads TGTGCCAGCAGTTACTTGGGGGGTGGCTACGAGCAGTACTTC.

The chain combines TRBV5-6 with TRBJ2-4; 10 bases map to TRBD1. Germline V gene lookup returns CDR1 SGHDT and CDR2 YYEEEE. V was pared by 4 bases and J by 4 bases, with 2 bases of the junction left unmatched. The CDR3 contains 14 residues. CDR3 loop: CASSKGQGKNIQYF. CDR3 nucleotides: TGTGCCAGCAGCAAGGGACAGGGGAAAAACATTCAGTACTTC.

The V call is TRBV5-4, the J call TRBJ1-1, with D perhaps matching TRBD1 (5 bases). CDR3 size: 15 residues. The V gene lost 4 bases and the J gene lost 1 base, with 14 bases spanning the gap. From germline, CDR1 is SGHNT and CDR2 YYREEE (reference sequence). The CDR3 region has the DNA TGTGCCAGCAGCCTGGCACAGGACGGGAACACTGAAGCTTTCTTT. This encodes CASSLAQDGNTEAFF.

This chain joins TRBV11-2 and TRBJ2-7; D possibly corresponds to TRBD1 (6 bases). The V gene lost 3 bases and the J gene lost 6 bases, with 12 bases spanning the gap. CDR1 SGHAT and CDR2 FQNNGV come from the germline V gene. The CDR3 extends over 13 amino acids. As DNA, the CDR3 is TGTGCCAGCAGCTTTTTTGGGGGCAGCGAGCAGTACTTC. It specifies CASSFFGGSEQYF.

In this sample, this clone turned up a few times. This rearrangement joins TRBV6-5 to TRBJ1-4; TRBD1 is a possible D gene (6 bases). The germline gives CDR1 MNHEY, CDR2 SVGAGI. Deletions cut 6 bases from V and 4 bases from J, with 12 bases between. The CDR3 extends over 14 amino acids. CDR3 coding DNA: TGTGCCAGCAGAAACAGGGCCTATAATGAAAAACTGTTTTTT. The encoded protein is CASRNRAYNEKLFF.

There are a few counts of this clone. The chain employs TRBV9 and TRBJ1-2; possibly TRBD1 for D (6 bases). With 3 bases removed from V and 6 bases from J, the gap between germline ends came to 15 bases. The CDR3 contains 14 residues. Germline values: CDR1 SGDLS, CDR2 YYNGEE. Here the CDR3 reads CASSASTGYDGYTF. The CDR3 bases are TGTGCCAGCAGCGCCTCCACAGGGTACGATGGCTACACCTTC.

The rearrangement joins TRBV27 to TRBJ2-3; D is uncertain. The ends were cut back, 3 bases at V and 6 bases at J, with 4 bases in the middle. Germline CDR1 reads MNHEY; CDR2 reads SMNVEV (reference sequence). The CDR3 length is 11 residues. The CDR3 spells CASSFGDTQYF. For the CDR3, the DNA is TGTGCCAGCAGTTTCGGTGATACGCAGTATTTT.

The CDR3 loop reads CAWRTDREGYTF. The CDR3 nucleotides are TGTGCCTGGAGAACGGACAGGGAGGGCTACACCTTC. The chain carries TRBV30 and TRBJ1-2; 8 nucleotides align to TRBD1. The V gene end was trimmed by 3 bases and the J gene end by 8 bases; junction bases not matched to a gene: 5. Germline V gene data show CDR1 as GTSNPN and CDR2 as SVGIG (reference sequence). The CDR3 extends over 12 amino acids.

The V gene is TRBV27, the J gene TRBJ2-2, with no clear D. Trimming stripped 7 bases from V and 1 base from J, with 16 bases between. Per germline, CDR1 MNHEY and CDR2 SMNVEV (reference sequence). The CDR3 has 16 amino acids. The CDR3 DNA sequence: TGTGCCAGCACAGTTTATGGAGCATTGAACACCGGGGAGCTGTTTTTT. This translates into CASTVYGALNTGELFF.

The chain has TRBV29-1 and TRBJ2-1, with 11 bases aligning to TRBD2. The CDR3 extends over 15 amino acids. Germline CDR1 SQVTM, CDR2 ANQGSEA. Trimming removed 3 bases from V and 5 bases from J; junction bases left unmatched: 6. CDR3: CSVERSSGRNNEQFF. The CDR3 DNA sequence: TGCAGCGTTGAGCGTTCTAGCGGGAGGAACAATGAGCAGTTCTTC.